What follows describes a single T cell receptor beta chain. As yet, its antigen is unknown. These data come from a study of cytomegalovirus exposure and HLA in healthy donors. It was with 60 Vbeta and 13 Jbeta primers that the PCR ran. This table comes from immunoSEQ multiplex PCR, and its TCRdb copy is limited to in-frame clones, with some not included. The table records almost 200,000 clones, about 76% of them present only once. V lost 11 bases, J lost 0 bases, and 7 bases stayed unmatched. CDR1 and CDR2 from the germline V gene are MDHEN and SYDVKM. CDR3 length: 14 amino acids. Study observations and caveats: V segments that were indistinguishable, TRBV6-2 and TRBV6-3 among them, were omitted from analysis. Researchers reported in a later analysis that a missense DCLRE1C variant was tied to TCR beta V- and J-gene trimming. Through in vitro validation, three CMV-associated chains were shown to be specific for CMV antigens. An analysis was carried out at a later point. It showed that HLA-associated TCR beta chains were more clonally expanded than equally common non-associated chains.

The sample was PBMCs. This clonotype was sampled from a male donor in good health and CMV-seropositive. V is TRBV28 and J is TRBJ1-5; 7 positions match TRBD1. The CDR3, as DNA: TGTGCCGGATCCAGGGGGTATAGCAATCAGCCCCAGCATTTT. Its protein is CAGSRGYSNQPQHF.